These 8 T cell receptor beta chains originate from one sample sequenced in a study of shared clonotypes between healthy human individuals (dated by TCRdb to about 2020). Library generation was performed with the immunoSEQ multiplex PCR assay. TCRdb took over this immuneACCESS table, retaining in-frame rearrangements with V and J assigned. Such tables are incomplete; in checked studies, under half of the missing clones stem from an unresolved V gene, and the remainder is unexplained. Counted in this sample were millions of clones; around 90% of them appeared once. About 0.13% of the sample is taken by the ten largest. The sequenced sample was naive CD4+ T cells sorted from blood. The cell subset or site label, as the study defines it: CD45RA+ positively selected. The receptors shown here come from a man aged 18 to 30 in good health.

This clone was recorded a few times. The chain joins TRBV18 to TRBJ1-1; weak D call: TRBD1 (6 bases). Looked up from germline, CDR1 is KGHSH and CDR2 is LQKENI. The CDR3 has 13 residues. Trimming pared 5 bases from V and 2 bases from J, leaving 9 bases between. The chain's CDR3 is CASSVGTNTEAFF. Here the CDR3 DNA reads TGTGCCAGCTCAGTGGGGACAAACACTGAAGCTTTCTTT.

About this clone: The sample carries other DNA sequences with the same CDR3. CDR3 loop: CASSPSGGSTDTQYF. As DNA, the CDR3 is TGTGCCAGCAGCCCCTCAGGGGGCAGTACGGATACGCAGTATTTT. The chain is built from TRBV5-4 and TRBJ2-3; 8 nucleotides agree with TRBD1. This CDR3 comprises 15 residues. Germline V gives CDR1 SGHNT, CDR2 YYREEE (reference sequence). V lost 4 bases, J lost 6 bases, and 10 bases stayed unmatched. Combining the CDR3 with reference TRBV5-4 and TRBJ2-3 gives the whole variable domain ETGVTQSPTHLIKTRGQQVTLRCSSQSGHNTVSWYQQALGQGPQFIFQYYREEENGRGNFPPRFSGLQFPNYSSELNVNALELDDSALYLCASSPSGGSTDTQYFGPGTRLTVL.

V is TRBV27 and J is TRBJ1-1; perhaps TRBD1 as D (5 bases). Germline values: CDR1 MNHEY, CDR2 SMNVEV (reference sequence). The CDR3 is 18 amino acids. V was shortened by 0 bases and J by 0 bases, with 17 bases between the two germline ends. The CDR3 DNA sequence: TGTGCCAGCAGTTTATCGGGGGTAGGGTACAGGATGAACACTGAAGCTTTCTTT. This sequence encodes CASSLSGVGYRMNTEAFF.

The gene calls are TRBV29-1 and TRBJ1-2; no reliable D call. V shed 3 bases and J shed 0 bases, with 20 bases lying between them. Germline V gives CDR1 SQVTM, CDR2 ANQGSEA. The CDR3 is 17 amino acids. The CDR3 nucleotides read TGCAGCGTTGACTTGGGTTTGTGGGTGGATGCTAACTATGGCTACACCTTC. This encodes CSVDLGLWVDANYGYTF.

The V gene is TRBV11-2, the J gene TRBJ2-2; 7 positions match TRBD1. The V gene end was trimmed by 1 base and the J gene end by 1 base; junction bases not matched to a gene: 6. The CDR3 sequence is 17 residues long. From germline, CDR1 is SGHAT and CDR2 FQNNGV. The CDR3 DNA reads as TGTGCCAGCAGCTTAGTGGTGTCAGGGGGGAACACCGGGGAGCTGTTTTTT. It codes for CASSLVVSGGNTGELFF.

DNA of the CDR3: TGTGCCTGGGACGCCACTGGGGGAGGTTTAACTGAAGCTTTCTTT. Translating it yields CAWDATGGGLTEAFF. V and J are TRBV30 and TRBJ1-1; possible D gene TRBD1, 5 bases. Germline assignment: CDR1 GTSNPN and CDR2 SVGIG (reference sequence). The CDR3 extends over 15 amino acids. V gave up 5 bases and J gave up 5 bases, with 21 bases separating them.

V and J are TRBV7-8 and TRBJ1-5; tentatively, D is TRBD1 (6 bases). Trimming stripped 0 bases from V and 7 bases from J, with 10 bases between. Germline assignment: CDR1 SGHVS and CDR2 FQNEAQ. The CDR3 is 14 amino acids. The CDR3: CASSLAKGGQPQHF. CDR3 sequence (DNA): TGTGCCAGCAGCTTAGCGAAGGGGGGCCAGCCCCAGCATTTT.

This CDR3 is CASSPGWRGASSYEQYF. CDR3 DNA: TGTGCCAGCAGCCCAGGATGGCGGGGGGCCTCCTCCTACGAGCAGTACTTC. J is TRBJ2-7 and V is TRBV11-2; 8 bases map to TRBD2. The CDR3 is 17 residues long. The V and J ends lost 5 bases and 0 bases, in that order; junction bases with no gene match: 12. The V gene's germline CDR1 is SGHAT and CDR2 FQNNGV.